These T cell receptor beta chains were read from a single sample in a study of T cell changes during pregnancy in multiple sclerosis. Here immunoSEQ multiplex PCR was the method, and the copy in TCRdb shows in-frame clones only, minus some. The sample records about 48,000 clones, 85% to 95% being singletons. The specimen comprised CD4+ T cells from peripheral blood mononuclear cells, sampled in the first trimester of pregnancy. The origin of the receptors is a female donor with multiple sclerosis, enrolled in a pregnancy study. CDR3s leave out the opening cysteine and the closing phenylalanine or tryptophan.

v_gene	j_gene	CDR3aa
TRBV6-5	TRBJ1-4	AIGTGREKLF
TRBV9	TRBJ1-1	ASSVAQGNTEAF
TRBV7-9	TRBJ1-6	ASRRSTGGDSPLH
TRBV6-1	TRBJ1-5	ASDPFNRGNQPQH
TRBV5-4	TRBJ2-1	ASSLDPEPSSYNEQF
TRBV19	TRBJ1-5	ASSIGDTSVRFQPQH
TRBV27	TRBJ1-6	ASAWGLGSPLH
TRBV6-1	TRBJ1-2	ASSEPEAVWGYT
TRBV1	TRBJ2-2	TSSQEGRWAAHTGELF
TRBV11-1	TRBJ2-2	ASSLEWGDTGELF
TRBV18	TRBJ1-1	ASSFPSNTEAF
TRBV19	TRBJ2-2	ASSIIQGLYTGELF
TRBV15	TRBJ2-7	ATSRRDTYEQY
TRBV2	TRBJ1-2	ASRNVGYT
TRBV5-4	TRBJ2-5	ASRPGWGRETQY
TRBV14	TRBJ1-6	ASSLRTGAGSPLH
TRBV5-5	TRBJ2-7	ASSRDRAYEQY
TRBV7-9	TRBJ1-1	ASRLEGAGTEAF
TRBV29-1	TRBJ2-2	SAQGLVTGELF
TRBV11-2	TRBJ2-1	ASSLARTGVTEQF
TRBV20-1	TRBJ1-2	SARVNYGYT
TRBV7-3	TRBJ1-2	ASSSGQGLPYGYT
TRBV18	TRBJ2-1	ASSPRDYVNEQF
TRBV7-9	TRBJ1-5	ASSLGNRGGNQPQH
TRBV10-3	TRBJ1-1	AISVHEEFTEAF
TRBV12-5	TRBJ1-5	ASGPPAGKGNQPQH
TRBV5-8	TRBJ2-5	ASRRRTVRQETQY
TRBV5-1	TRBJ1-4	ASSRGGQTNEKLF
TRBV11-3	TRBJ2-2	ASSSRQGSGELF
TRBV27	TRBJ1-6	ASSLRGQSYNSPLH
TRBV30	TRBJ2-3	AWGRGSAGGSTDTQY
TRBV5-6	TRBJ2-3	ASSSTFRGAKDTQY
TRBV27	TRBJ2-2	ASRYRGQGGELF
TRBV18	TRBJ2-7	ASSPGQGKYEQY
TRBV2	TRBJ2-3	ASRQGTSGGTDTQY
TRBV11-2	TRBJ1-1	ASSLGRGPNTEAF